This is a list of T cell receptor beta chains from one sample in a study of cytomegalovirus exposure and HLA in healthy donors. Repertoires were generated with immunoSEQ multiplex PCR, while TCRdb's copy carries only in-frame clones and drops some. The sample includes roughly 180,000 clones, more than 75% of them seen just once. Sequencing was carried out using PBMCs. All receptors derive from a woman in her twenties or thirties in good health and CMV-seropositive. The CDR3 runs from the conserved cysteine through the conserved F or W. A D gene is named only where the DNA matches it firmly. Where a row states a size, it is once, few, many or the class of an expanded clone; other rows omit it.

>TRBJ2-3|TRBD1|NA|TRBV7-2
CASSEDRGLDTQYF
TGTGCCAGCAGCGAGGACAGGGGGCTGGATACGCAGTATTTT
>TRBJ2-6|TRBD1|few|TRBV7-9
CASDRGLGANVLTF
TGTGCCAGTGACAGGGGGCTAGGGGCCAACGTCCTGACTTTC
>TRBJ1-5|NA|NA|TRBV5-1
CASSLGGGAGNQPQHF
TGCGCCAGCAGCCTCGGGGGGGGCGCGGGCAATCAGCCCCAGCATTTT
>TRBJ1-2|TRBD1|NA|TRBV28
CASEGTAYGYTF
TGTGCCAGCGAAGGGACAGCCTATGGCTACACCTTC
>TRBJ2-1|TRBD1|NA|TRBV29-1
CSARTGGLNEQFF
TGCAGCGCCCGGACAGGGGGCTTGAATGAGCAGTTCTTC
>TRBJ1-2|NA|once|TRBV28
CATKTVNYGYTF
TGTGCCACGAAAACAGTAAACTATGGCTACACCTTC
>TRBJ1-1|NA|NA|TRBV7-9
CASSSTEVEAFF
TGTGCCAGCAGCTCAACTGAGGTAGAAGCTTTCTTT
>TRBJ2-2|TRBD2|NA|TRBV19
CASSPGREAGELFF
TGTGCCAGTAGTCCTGGACGGGAGGCCGGGGAGCTGTTTTTT
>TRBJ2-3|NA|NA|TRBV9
CASSVALSTDTQYF
TGTGCCAGCAGCGTAGCTCTGAGCACAGATACGCAGTATTTT
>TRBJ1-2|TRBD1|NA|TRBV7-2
CASSPGQAEGGYTF
TGTGCCAGCAGCCCCGGACAGGCCGAGGGTGGCTACACCTTC
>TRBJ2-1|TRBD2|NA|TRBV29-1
CSVEEPSGGAVEQFF
TGCAGCGTTGAAGAGCCTAGCGGGGGGGCCGTAGAGCAGTTCTTC
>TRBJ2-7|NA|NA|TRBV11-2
CASRGEAYEQYF
TGTGCCAGCAGGGGCGAAGCCTACGAGCAGTACTTC
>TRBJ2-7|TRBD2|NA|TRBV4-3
CASSQFGGLAGVSSYEQYF
TGCGCCAGCAGCCAATTCGGGGGACTAGCGGGGGTGAGCTCCTACGAGCAGTACTTC
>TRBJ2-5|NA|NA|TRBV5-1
CASSLGRAETQYF
TGCGCCAGCAGCTTGGGGAGGGCGGAGACCCAGTACTTC
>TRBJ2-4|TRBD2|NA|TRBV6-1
CASSAFSTSGGLSAKNIQYF
TGTGCCAGCAGTGCTTTTTCCACTAGCGGGGGGTTGAGTGCCAAAAACATTCAGTACTTC
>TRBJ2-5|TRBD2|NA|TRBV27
CASSPRTSTETQYF
TGTGCCAGCAGTCCCCGGACTAGTACGGAGACCCAGTACTTC
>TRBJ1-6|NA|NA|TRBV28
CASSGPQGYSPLHF
TGTGCCAGCAGTGGCCCGCAGGGTTATTCACCCCTCCACTTT
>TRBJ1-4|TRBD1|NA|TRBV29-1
CSVEGLDREKLFF
TGCAGCGTTGAGGGTTTGGACAGGGAAAAACTGTTTTTT
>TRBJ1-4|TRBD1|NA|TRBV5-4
CASSTRQGAGEKLFF
TGTGCCAGCAGCACGCGACAGGGGGCGGGGGAAAAACTGTTTTTT
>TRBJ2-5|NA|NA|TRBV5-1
CASSQGALKGGTYQETQYF
TGCGCCAGCAGCCAAGGAGCGCTTAAGGGCGGGACGTACCAAGAGACCCAGTACTTC